Described below is a single T cell receptor beta chain sequence and its context. Germline V gives CDR1 MDHEN, CDR2 SYDVKM. V gave up 8 bases and J gave up 6 bases; unmatched junction bases: 9. This CDR3 has 14 residues. Study processing details: Estimates of nucleated cell counts were drawn from the amplification of reference gene primers. Sequencing used immunoSEQ multiplex PCR; TCRdb keeps in-frame clones, though not all of them. V and J calls and clone size are as listed in that table; D and trimming were resolved from the DNA. This sample has around 180,000 clones, with over 70% found just once. This entry comes from a study of blood T cell repertoires in COVID-19. Study at large: COVID-19 samples from acute and convalescent phases originated in the United States, Italy and Spain. T cells, B-cell-depleted T cells, or PBMCs provided the cDNA or gDNA that served as material.

V usage is TRBV28 and J usage is TRBJ1-5, with 8 bases that match TRBD1. The sample was peripheral blood. The sequence derives from a man in his 60s with active or convalescent COVID-19. CDR3 protein: CASYRQGAPQPQHF. CDR3 DNA: TGTGCCAGCTACCGGCAGGGGGCACCTCAGCCCCAGCATTTT.